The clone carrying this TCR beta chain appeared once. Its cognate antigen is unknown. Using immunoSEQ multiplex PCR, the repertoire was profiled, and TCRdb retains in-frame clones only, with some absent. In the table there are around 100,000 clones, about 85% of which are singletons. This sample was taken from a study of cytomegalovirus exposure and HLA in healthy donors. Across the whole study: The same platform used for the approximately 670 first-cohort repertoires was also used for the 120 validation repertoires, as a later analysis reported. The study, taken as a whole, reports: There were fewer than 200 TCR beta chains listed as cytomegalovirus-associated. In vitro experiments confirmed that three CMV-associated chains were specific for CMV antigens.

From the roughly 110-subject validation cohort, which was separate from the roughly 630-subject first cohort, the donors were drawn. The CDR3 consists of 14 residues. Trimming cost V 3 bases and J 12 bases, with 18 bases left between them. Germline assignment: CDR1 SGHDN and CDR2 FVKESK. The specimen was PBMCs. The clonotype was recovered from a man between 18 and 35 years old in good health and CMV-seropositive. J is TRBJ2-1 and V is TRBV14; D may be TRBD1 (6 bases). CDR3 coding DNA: TGTGCCAGCAGCCATCTCCATACAGGGTATTGGCAGTTCTTC. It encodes CASSHLHTGYWQFF. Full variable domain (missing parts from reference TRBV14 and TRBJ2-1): EAGVTQFPSHSVIEKGQTVTLRCDPISGHDNLYWYRRVMGKEIKFLLHFVKESKQDESGMPNNRFLAERTGGTYSTLKVQPAELEDSGVYFCASSHLHTGYWQFFGPGTRLTVL.